The clone carrying this T cell receptor beta chain was counted ten times or more. With V trimmed by 6 bases and J by 1 base, 15 bases remained unmatched. Germline V gene data show CDR1 as PRHDT and CDR2 as FYEKMQ (reference sequence). This CDR3 region has 17 residues. RNA transcripts provided the source from which TCR beta CDR3 regions were amplified. When the TCR CDR3 underwent first-round RT-PCR, the HTBI primer set was used. TCRdb reprocessed the multiplex PCR reads via MiXCR and lists one record per CDR3 protein. Among over 250,000 distinct CDR3 sequences listed, about a sixth were seen once. The authors took PBMCs from 8 to 10 ml fresh peripheral blood. This specimen belongs to a study of T cells in Graves' hyperthyroidism and ophthalmopathy.

This chain uses TRBV13 with TRBJ2-7; 7 bases are shared with TRBD1. This clonotype was sampled from a woman aged 55-70 years with Graves' ophthalmopathy. The specimen sequenced was blood. The CDR3 loop is CASSLLNQTGRSYEQYF. The DNA for the CDR3 is TGTGCCAGCAGTCTTCTTAACCAGACAGGGCGGTCCTACGAGCAGTACTTC.